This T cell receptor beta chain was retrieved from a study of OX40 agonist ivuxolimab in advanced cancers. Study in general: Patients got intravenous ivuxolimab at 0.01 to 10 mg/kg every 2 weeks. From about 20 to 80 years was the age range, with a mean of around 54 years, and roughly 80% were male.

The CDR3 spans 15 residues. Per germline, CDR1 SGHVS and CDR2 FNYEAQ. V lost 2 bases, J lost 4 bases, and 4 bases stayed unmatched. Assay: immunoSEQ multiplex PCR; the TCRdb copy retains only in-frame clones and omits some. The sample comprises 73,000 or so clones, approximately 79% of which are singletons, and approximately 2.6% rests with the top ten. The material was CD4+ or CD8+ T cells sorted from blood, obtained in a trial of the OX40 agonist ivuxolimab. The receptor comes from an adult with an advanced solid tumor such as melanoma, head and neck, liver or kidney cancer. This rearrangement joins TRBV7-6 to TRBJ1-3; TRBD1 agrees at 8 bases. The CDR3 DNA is TGTGCCAGCAGCTTACAGACAGGGGTGGGAAACACCATATATTTT. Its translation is CASSLQTGVGNTIYF. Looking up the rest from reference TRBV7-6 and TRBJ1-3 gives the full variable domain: GAGVSQSPRYKVTKRGQDVALRCDPISGHVSLYWYRQALGQGPEFLTYFNYEAQQDKSGLPNDRFSAERPEGSISTLTIQRTEQRDSAMYRCASSLQTGVGNTIYFGEGSWLTVV.